Included here is one TCR beta chain sequence, with context. This clonotype has ten or more counts. Its binding antigen is unknown. No clone much larger than this one lies a single base away; base qualities are absent. This sample is drawn from a study of neurological immune-mediated disorders (dated by TCRdb to about 2019). Study-wide context: The study compared peripheral blood TCR-beta repertoires of HTLV-I-associated myelopathy (HAM/TSP) patients, multiple sclerosis patients and healthy controls using UMI-based sequencing. The 95 to 120 TCR-beta libraries covered PBMC samples along with longitudinal samples, technical triplicates, and paired sorted CD4+ and CD8+ T-cell subsets. The cohort comprised about 71 subjects: 15 or so HAM/TSP patients, 35 or so multiple sclerosis patients and 20 or so healthy controls. The investigation overall reported the following: TCR clonal expansion was greatest in HAM/TSP patients and smallest in MS patients, who ranked below even healthy controls. Expanded clones from different subjects shared no identical CDR3 amino acid sequences, which suggests that TCR-beta repertoires were private in all groups.

cDNA was synthesized by template-switch 5'RACE using a primer with a 10-nucleotide random unique molecular identifier that tagged each TCR transcript. Every sequencing run yielded over 160 million TCR-beta sequences covering 15-18 subjects. The RNeasy kit was used to extract total RNA. TCR-beta VDJ regions were amplified with primers for the TCR constant region and the 5'RACE anchor, using the KAPA Real-time Library Amplification kit. Sample indexes and Illumina adaptors were added in a first PCR, and a second PCR then increased library yield. The roughly 650 bp TCR product was size-selected on a 2% E-gel SizeSelection system after Ampure bead purification. Before pooling, library quality was assessed on a Bioanalyzer, concentration was determined with Qubit, and library quantification was performed with the Kapa Library Quantification kit. Paired-end 2 x 150 bp sequencing of the libraries was performed on an Illumina HiSeq 2500. To increase sequence diversity, roughly 23-30% phiX was spiked into each library pool. Per the authors' processing: Quality-filtered reads were processed with the UMI-based MiGEC pipeline, and over 85% of raw TCR sequences were removed by the MiGEC pipeline during error correction. IMGT germline references were used for alignment of VDJ genes, and clonotypes were defined by a unique CDR3 amino acid sequence together with V-J genes. VDJtools evaluated clonal expansion, Shannon diversity and CDR3 relatedness (CalcPairwiseDistances, ClusterSamples); CLCbio workbench built phylogenetic trees. Expanded clones were defined as having at least 8 unique UMIs, based on coefficient-of-variation modelling across technical triplicates. TCRdb ran its own pipeline on the public reads, namely fastp trimming at Q25 and MiXCR clone calling, and kept in-frame beta chains. One record per CDR3 amino acid sequence lists the most common genes and DNA. The V and J calls reflect TCRdb's pipeline rather than the authors' work. The sample includes around 46,000 distinct CDR3 sequences, with under 30% observed a single time. The ten biggest clones cover approximately 23% of the sample.

The germline V gene encodes CDR1 LGHDT and CDR2 YNNKEL (reference sequence). After removal of 4 bases from V and 0 bases from J, the junction retains 2 bases not matched to a gene. There are 15 amino acids in the CDR3, from cysteine to phenylalanine inclusive. Just the 45-base CDR3 DNA is kept, in frame starting at base 1. The healthy controls were volunteers from a blood bank in Maryland, USA. For unsorted PBMC libraries, 2 million PBMCs were used after storage in RNAlater at -80 degrees C until RNA extraction. Peripheral blood was subjected to Ficoll-Hypaque density gradient centrifugation to isolate PBMCs, which were then cryopreserved in liquid nitrogen.

Source material: PBMCs. The chain was built from TRBV3-1 and TRBJ2-1; 8 bases in between match TRBD2. The clonotype was recovered from a woman between 65 and 79 years old in good health. Here is the DNA: TGTGCCAGCAGCCCGGGGGGGCGCTCCTACAATGAGCAGTTCTTC. Its coded protein is CASSPGGRSYNEQFF.